This TCR beta chain derives from a study of blood T cell repertoires in COVID-19. Overall study: T cells, B-cell-depleted T cells, or PBMCs provided the cDNA or gDNA that served as material.

Assay: immunoSEQ multiplex PCR; the TCRdb copy retains only in-frame clones and omits some. The profile shows about 90,000 clones, around 72% of them singletons. The CDR3 covers 16 residues. The sample taken for sequencing was peripheral blood. V usage is TRBV21-1 and J usage is TRBJ1-1. TRBV21-1 is a pseudogene locus. This TCR derives from a woman older than 75 with acute or convalescent COVID-19. The DNA for the CDR3 is TGTGCCAGCAGCGCACCGGAGCCAGCACTGAACACTGAAGCTTTCTTT. The encoded protein is CASSAPEPALNTEAFF.